This paragraph covers one T cell receptor (beta chain) sequence. This sample stems from a study of blood T cells in healthy people across ages. Trimming removed 8 bases from V and 3 bases from J, with 12 bases in between. CDR3 size: 13 residues. The V gene's germline CDR1 is SNHLY and CDR2 FYNNEI. A second roughly 7 to 11 cycle PCR used barcoded and J-beta primers. TCRdb fed the 5' RACE reads into MiXCR, producing one record per CDR3 protein. The sample holds hundreds of thousands of distinct CDR3 sequences; around 52% are singletons and the top ten take approximately 13%. The specimen sequenced was blood. The origin of this receptor is an elderly woman in good health. The chain carries TRBV2 and TRBJ2-3; the D gene is possibly TRBD2 (6 bases). The CDR3 nucleotides are TGTGCCAGCGTTCGAGGAGGGACAGATACGCAGTATTTT. Encoded protein: CASVRGGTDTQYF.